Each of the 19 T cell receptor beta chains below was sequenced from the same sample in a study of cytomegalovirus exposure and HLA in healthy donors. This PCR relied on a set of 60 Vbeta primers and 13 Jbeta primers. The table came from immunoSEQ multiplex PCR; TCRdb's copy has only in-frame clones and leaves some out. The data hold 120,000 to 150,000 clones, with roughly 80% observed a single time. Sequenced: PBMCs. The source is a man younger than 40 in good health and CMV-seropositive.

This clone was seen once. The CDR3 loop reads CASSPGQGGRTEAFF. The CDR3 nucleotides are TGTGCCAGTAGTCCTGGACAGGGCGGAAGAACTGAAGCTTTCTTT. This rearrangement joins TRBV19 to TRBJ1-1; TRBD1 matches at 8 bases. The junction had 10 bases not matched to a gene; V was cut back by 5 bases and J by 5 bases. CDR3 length: 15 residues. Looked up from germline, CDR1 is LNHDA and CDR2 is SQIVND (reference sequence).

V gene TRBV30 combines with J gene TRBJ2-5; 8 positions match TRBD1. The CDR3 runs 13 residues. Trimming at V came to 0 bases and at J to 5 bases, leaving 2 bases not matched to a gene. CDR1 is GTSNPN and CDR2 is SVGIG in the germline V gene (reference sequence). For the CDR3, the DNA is TGTGCCTGGAGTGTACACAGGGGGGAGACCCAGTACTTC. It encodes CAWSVHRGETQYF.

The genes are TRBV7-2 and TRBJ2-5; 7 bases agree with TRBD1. The CDR3 consists of 15 residues. The V segment lost 5 bases and the J segment 7 bases; nucleotides outside the gene matches: 13. Germline lookup yields CDR1 SGHTA and CDR2 FQGNSA. CDR3 in DNA: TGTGCCAGCAGCCAAAGGCTACAGGGGATAGGGACCCAGTACTTC. Translated: CASSQRLQGIGTQYF.

The V and J genes are TRBV5-6 and TRBJ1-1; TRBD1 matches at 7 bases. V shed 3 bases and J 10 bases; nucleotides not matched to a gene: 9. The CDR3 is made up of 13 amino acids. Germline loops: CDR1 SGHDT, CDR2 YYEEEE. The CDR3 is CASSSAIQGVAFF. The CDR3 DNA follows: TGTGCCAGCAGCTCAGCTATTCAGGGGGTAGCTTTCTTT.

The genes are TRBV7-9 and TRBJ2-7; 7 bases line up with TRBD2. Losses at the gene ends were 4 bases for V and 5 bases for J; bases not matched to a gene: 8. This CDR3 is 14 amino acids long. Germline V lookup: CDR1 SEHNR, CDR2 FQNEAQ (reference sequence). This chain's CDR3 is CASSSPGGGNEQYF. The CDR3 nucleotides read TGTGCCAGCAGCTCCCCGGGGGGAGGGAACGAGCAGTACTTC.

The genes are TRBV7-9 and TRBJ1-1, with D maybe TRBD1 (5 bases). The CDR3 is made up of 16 amino acids. Germline V gene lookup returns CDR1 SEHNR and CDR2 FQNEAQ (reference sequence). Trimming removed 4 bases at V and 1 base at J, with 16 bases between. CDR3 sequence (DNA): TGTGCCAGCAGCTCGTCGACGACAGCGTGGAACACTGAAGCTTTCTTT. It codes for CASSSSTTAWNTEAFF.

The chain combines TRBV7-6 with TRBJ2-3; 9 positions agree with TRBD2. From germline, CDR1 is SGHVS and CDR2 FNYEAQ. The CDR3 consists of 16 residues. The ends lost 3 bases at V and 0 bases at J; junction bases unmatched: 4. This CDR3 is CASSFLAGVSTDTQYF. The CDR3 DNA is TGTGCCAGCAGCTTTTTAGCGGGAGTAAGCACAGATACGCAGTATTTT.

This clone was counted a single time. The chain links TRBV28 to TRBJ1-1; no clear D gene. The CDR3 is 12 amino acids. Trimming removed 11 bases from V and 7 bases from J, with 17 bases in between. Germline V lookup: CDR1 MDHEN, CDR2 SYDVKM. CDR3 DNA: TGTGCCGCCCACCGTTCGGTAGATGAAGCTTTCTTT. Protein sequence: CAAHRSVDEAFF.

The chain is built from TRBV5-1 and TRBJ2-1, with 14 bases identical to TRBD2. The CDR3 is 19 residues long. The V gene's germline CDR1 is SGHRS and CDR2 YFSETQ. Trimming cost V 0 bases and J 2 bases; bases outside gene matches: 7. The CDR3 DNA is TGCGCCAGCAGCTTGGGTCGACTAGCGGGAGGGTACCCCTACAATGAGCAGTTCTTC. It is translated as CASSLGRLAGGYPYNEQFF.

As to this clone: The germline gene is not matched at one end of the junction; a read error may be the cause. The chain employs TRBV11-3 and TRBJ2-5, with TRBD1 matching 8 bases. Germline CDR1 and CDR2: SGHNT and YENEEA. The CDR3 has 13 amino acids. DNA of the CDR3: TGTGCCAGCAGCTCCAACTCAGGACAGGGTGTGCACTTC. It encodes CASSSNSGQGVHF.

The chain recombines TRBV9 with TRBJ2-7, with 8 positions matching TRBD1. The CDR3 extends over 14 amino acids. Trimming cost V 6 bases and J 2 bases; bases outside gene matches: 7. From germline, CDR1 is SGDLS and CDR2 YYNGEE. CDR3 DNA: TGTGCCAGCAACCGACAGGGGTACGCCTACGAGCAGTACTTC. It specifies CASNRQGYAYEQYF.

This chain joins TRBV6-5 and TRBJ1-1; D might be TRBD1 (5 bases). The V gene lost 2 bases and the J gene lost 8 bases, with 9 bases spanning the gap. The germline V gene encodes CDR1 MNHEY and CDR2 SVGAGI. The CDR3 spans 12 residues. This CDR3 reads CASSYRAGEAFF. The CDR3 DNA sequence: TGTGCCAGCAGTTACAGGGCAGGGGAAGCTTTCTTT.

A single count supports this clone. The rearrangement links TRBV7-2 to TRBJ2-1; 13 nucleotides agree with TRBD2. The germline V gene has CDR1 SGHTA and CDR2 FQGNSA. J gave up 4 bases and V 4 bases, and 1 base lay outside the gene matches. CDR3 length equals 15 residues. CDR3 DNA sequence: TGTGCCAGCAGCTCGACTAGCGGGAGGTACAATGAGCAGTTCTTC. Amino acids: CASSSTSGRYNEQFF.

V and J are TRBV28 and TRBJ1-1; D may be TRBD1 (6 bases). Trimming cost V 3 bases and J 0 bases, with 14 bases left between them. The CDR3 covers 16 residues. The germline V gene encodes CDR1 MDHEN and CDR2 SYDVKM. The CDR3 coding sequence is TGTGCCAGCAGTTTCCCTCCGGGACAATTGAACACTGAAGCTTTCTTT. Residues: CASSFPPGQLNTEAFF.

The sample holds one count of this clone. The V call is TRBV5-4, the J call TRBJ2-1; D perhaps matches TRBD2 (5 bases). This CDR3 comprises 14 residues. Trimming took 4 bases from V and 3 from J, leaving 11 bases between them. CDR1 SGHNT and CDR2 YYREEE come from the germline V gene (reference sequence). This chain's CDR3 is CASSANGNYNEQFF. The CDR3 nucleotides read TGTGCCAGCAGCGCTAACGGGAACTACAATGAGCAGTTCTTC.

This chain links TRBV2 with TRBJ2-5; 9 bases line up with TRBD1. Losses at the gene ends were 6 bases for V and 2 bases for J; bases not matched to a gene: 4. Germline V gene lookup returns CDR1 SNHLY and CDR2 FYNNEI. This CDR3 is built from 14 residues. The chain's CDR3 is CASRGTGRQETQYF. As DNA, the CDR3 is TGTGCCAGCAGAGGGACAGGGAGGCAAGAGACCCAGTACTTC.

The chain has TRBV4-3 and TRBJ2-1; D call uncertain. Trimming shortened V by 0 bases and J by 13 bases, and 19 bases separated the two germline ends. Germline V gene lookup returns CDR1 LGHNA and CDR2 YSLEER. This CDR3 is 15 amino acids long. CDR3 in amino acids: CASSQEETTRKDQFF. In DNA, the CDR3 is TGCGCCAGCAGCCAAGAGGAAACTACTCGGAAAGACCAGTTCTTC.

This sequence joins TRBV18 and TRBJ2-7, with 7 bases fitting TRBD2. Trimming took 3 bases from V and 4 from J; bases not matched to a gene: 9. CDR1 KGHSH and CDR2 LQKENI come from the germline V gene. The CDR3 length is 15 residues. CDR3 amino acids: CASSPDGGVGYEQYF. The CDR3 DNA follows: TGTGCCAGCTCACCGGATGGGGGGGTAGGTTACGAGCAGTACTTC.

The chain couples TRBV7-9 to TRBJ2-3; 11 bases fit TRBD1. The CDR3 runs 16 residues. The V gene's germline CDR1 is SEHNR and CDR2 FQNEAQ (reference sequence). V lost 5 bases to trimming and J lost 3 bases; unmatched junction nucleotides: 7. The CDR3 loop reads CASSPGGDRGTDTQYF. CDR3 in DNA: TGTGCCAGCAGCCCGGGGGGGGACAGGGGGACAGATACGCAGTATTTT.